This TCR beta chain was observed in a study of cytomegalovirus exposure and HLA in healthy donors. Study observations and caveats: Associated with cytomegalovirus, according to the listing, were 164 TCR beta chains. It was reportedly the case that the classifier diagnosed cytomegalovirus status with high specificity and sensitivity. Analyzed later, most CMV-associated TCR beta chains appeared HLA-restricted. TCR beta sequences numbering around 15,000 were associated with HLA alleles at 0.05 false discovery rate in a later analysis.

A remark on this clone: Its specificity is unknown.

The PCR had 60 Vbeta and 13 Jbeta primers. The data were produced by immunoSEQ multiplex PCR, yet TCRdb's version contains in-frame clones alone and is incomplete. The sample contains about 65,000 clones, about 72% of which appear only once. This TCR derives from a girl between 5 and 17 years old in good health and CMV-seropositive. What was sequenced was PBMCs.

The CDR3, as DNA: TGTGCCTGGAGTGACACCAGGGGTGGGGGTGAGACCCAGTACTTC. Translation gives CAWSDTRGGGETQYF. The chain recombines TRBV30 with TRBJ2-5; D may be TRBD1 (6 bases). In germline, CDR1 is GTSNPN, CDR2 SVGIG (reference sequence). V was trimmed by 1 base and J by 5 bases, leaving 17 bases between them. CDR3 length: 15 amino acids.